The 13 T cell receptor beta chains presented below share a single source sample, sequenced in a study of T cells in localized non-small cell lung cancer. Some clones are missing from TCRdb's copy, which holds only in-frame ones; the method was immunoSEQ multiplex PCR. The repertoire includes 86,000 or so clones, 84% of them detected once, and about 2.7% sits in the top ten. The material sequenced was peripheral blood, taken before any cancer treatment. The receptors come from a man aged 40 to 70 with stage I lung adenocarcinoma.

The CDR3: CASSPLGPQETQYF. The CDR3 DNA sequence: TGTGCCAGCAGCCCCCTCGGGCCACAAGAGACCCAGTACTTC. V gene TRBV5-6 combines with J gene TRBJ2-5; no reliable D call. This CDR3 has 14 residues. Trimming removed 4 bases from V and 2 bases from J, with 12 bases in between. Germline values: CDR1 SGHDT, CDR2 YYEEEE.

This clone showed up many times. The chain employs TRBV6-5 and TRBJ1-1; maybe TRBD1 (6 bases). Trimming cost V 6 bases and J 5 bases, with 7 bases left between them. This CDR3 has 11 amino acids. Germline V gene lookup returns CDR1 MNHEY and CDR2 SVGAGI. The CDR3 reads CASSQGTEAFF. In DNA, the CDR3 is TGTGCCAGCAGCCAGGGGACTGAAGCTTTCTTT.

V gene TRBV5-1 combines with J gene TRBJ1-1; TRBD1 matches at 11 bases. In germline, CDR1 is SGHRS, CDR2 YFSETQ. The junction had 10 bases not matched to a gene; V was cut back by 5 bases and J by 4 bases. The CDR3 is made up of 16 amino acids. The CDR3 bases are TGCGCCAGCAGACCCTTACCGGGACAGGGGGGCACTGAAGCTTTCTTT. Protein product: CASRPLPGQGGTEAFF.

The genes are TRBV5-6 and TRBJ2-3; 8 bases fit TRBD2. The CDR3 has 13 residues. Trimming cost V 5 bases and J 14 bases; bases outside gene matches: 13. CDR1 is SGHDT, CDR2 YYEEEE, per germline. DNA for the CDR3: TGTGCCAGCAGTCCCAACGTAGCGGGAAGTTGGTATTTT. This gives the protein CASSPNVAGSWYF.

The V call is TRBV6-5, the J call TRBJ2-7, with 7 bases that match TRBD1. CDR1 is MNHEY, CDR2 SVGAGI, per germline. This CDR3 is 13 amino acids long. V shed 6 bases, J shed 2 bases, and the junction held 4 bases outside the gene matches. The CDR3 here is CASSKGAPYEQYF. CDR3 sequence (DNA): TGTGCCAGCAGCAAGGGGGCCCCCTACGAGCAGTACTTC.

The chain employs TRBV25-1 and TRBJ2-5; 8 nucleotides match TRBD2. With V trimmed by 0 bases and J by 7 bases, 4 bases remained unmatched. This CDR3 comprises 14 residues. Germline lookup yields CDR1 MGHDK and CDR2 SYGVNS. This CDR3 reads CASSEYGGAVTQYF. CDR3 nucleotide sequence: TGTGCCAGCAGTGAATACGGGGGGGCGGTGACCCAGTACTTC.

The chain links TRBV19 to TRBJ1-2, with 9 bases fitting TRBD1. This CDR3 spans 13 amino acids. Germline CDR1 and CDR2: LNHDA and SQIVND (reference sequence). The V and J ends lost 6 bases and 6 bases, in that order; junction bases with no gene match: 5. CDR3 sequence reads: CASRITGGDGYTF. The CDR3, as DNA: TGTGCCAGTAGGATAACAGGGGGCGATGGCTACACCTTC.

This clone was seen more than once but under ten times. The CDR3 nucleotides read TGTGCCAGCAGCTTAGTCGCCGGGTTAGGGGTAAATCAGCCCCAGCATTTT. As protein: CASSLVAGLGVNQPQHF. The chain recombines TRBV7-8 with TRBJ1-5, with D perhaps TRBD1 (5 bases). The germline V and J ends were trimmed by 1 base and 4 bases, with 17 bases remaining between them. The CDR3 runs 17 residues. CDR1 SGHVS and CDR2 FQNEAQ come from the germline V gene. The variable domain in full, completed from reference TRBV7-8 and TRBJ1-5, reads GAGVSQSPRYKVAKRGQDVALRCDPISGHVSLFWYQQALGQGPEFLTYFQNEAQLDKSGLPSDRFFAERPEGSVSTLKIQRTQQEDSAVYLCASSLVAGLGVNQPQHFGDGTRLSIL.

V is TRBV9 and J is TRBJ2-2; D gene unclear. CDR1 SGDLS and CDR2 YYNGEE come from the germline V gene. The CDR3 sequence is 14 residues long. V was pared by 5 bases and J by 0 bases, with 8 bases between. This CDR3 is CASRKGANTGELFF. The CDR3 nucleotides are TGTGCCAGCAGAAAGGGTGCGAACACCGGGGAGCTGTTTTTT.

This sequence joins TRBV19 and TRBJ2-1; D ambiguous. V was pared by 1 base and J by 1 base, with 8 bases between. Germline CDR1 reads LNHDA; CDR2 reads SQIVND (reference sequence). This CDR3 is built from 15 residues. The CDR3: CASSIGLPSYNEQFF. The CDR3 DNA is TGTGCCAGTAGTATAGGCCTCCCATCCTACAATGAGCAGTTCTTC. Based on the CDR3 plus reference TRBV19 and TRBJ2-1, the full variable domain is DGGITQSPKYLFRKEGQNVTLSCEQNLNHDAMYWYRQDPGQGLRLIYYSQIVNDFQKGDIAEGYSVSREKKESFPLTVTSAQKNPTAFYLCASSIGLPSYNEQFFGPGTRLTVL.

This clone was recorded a few times. The CDR3: CASSFQGQGFMNTEAFF. CDR3 bases: TGTGCCAGCAGTTTCCAAGGACAGGGATTTATGAACACTGAAGCTTTCTTT. V is TRBV27 and J is TRBJ1-1; 8 nucleotides line up with TRBD1. The V segment lost 3 bases and the J segment 0 bases; nucleotides outside the gene matches: 9. This CDR3 has 17 residues. Per germline, CDR1 MNHEY and CDR2 SMNVEV (reference sequence).

The chain carries TRBV19 and TRBJ2-7, with 11 bases fitting TRBD2. There are 13 residues in the CDR3. Losses at the gene ends were 8 bases for V and 9 bases for J; bases not matched to a gene: 9. Germline V gene data show CDR1 as LNHDA and CDR2 as SQIVND (reference sequence). Here the CDR3 reads CASATYSGRAQYF. CDR3 DNA sequence: TGTGCCAGTGCTACTTATAGCGGGAGGGCGCAGTACTTC.

This clone appeared a single time. The V and J genes are TRBV19 and TRBJ2-3; D is possibly TRBD1 (6 bases). CDR1 and CDR2 (germline): LNHDA, SQIVND (reference sequence). V dropped 5 bases and J dropped 6 bases, with 15 bases sitting between them. This CDR3 region has 14 residues. DNA for the CDR3: TGTGCCAGTAGTCTCATGACAGGCCCCGATACGCAGTATTTT. The encoded protein is CASSLMTGPDTQYF.